This T cell receptor beta chain originates from a study of cytomegalovirus exposure and HLA in healthy donors. Findings and caveats of the study: The study flagged roughly 150 TCR beta chains as cytomegalovirus-associated. A few chains tied to CMV proved CMV antigen-specific in vitro. A classifier reportedly called cytomegalovirus status with high sensitivity and specificity.

Sequenced by immunoSEQ multiplex PCR; TCRdb stores in-frame clones only, minus some. The data hold some 170,000 clones, with nearly 90% observed a single time. A remark on this clone: Its target is not known.

From the 120-subject validation cohort, which was separate from the roughly 610-subject first cohort, the donors were drawn. Per the germline V gene, CDR1 is DFQATT and CDR2 is SNEGSKA (reference sequence). The CDR3 is 11 amino acids. Trimming at V came to 0 bases and at J to 14 bases, leaving 4 bases not matched to a gene. The source of this sequence is a woman aged 18-35 years in good health and CMV-seropositive. The sequenced material came from PBMCs. The rearrangement joins TRBV20-1 to TRBJ2-5; 9 nucleotides match TRBD1. Written as DNA, the CDR3 is TGCAGTGCTAGAGACCGGGACAGGGAATACTTC. This sequence encodes CSARDRDREYF.